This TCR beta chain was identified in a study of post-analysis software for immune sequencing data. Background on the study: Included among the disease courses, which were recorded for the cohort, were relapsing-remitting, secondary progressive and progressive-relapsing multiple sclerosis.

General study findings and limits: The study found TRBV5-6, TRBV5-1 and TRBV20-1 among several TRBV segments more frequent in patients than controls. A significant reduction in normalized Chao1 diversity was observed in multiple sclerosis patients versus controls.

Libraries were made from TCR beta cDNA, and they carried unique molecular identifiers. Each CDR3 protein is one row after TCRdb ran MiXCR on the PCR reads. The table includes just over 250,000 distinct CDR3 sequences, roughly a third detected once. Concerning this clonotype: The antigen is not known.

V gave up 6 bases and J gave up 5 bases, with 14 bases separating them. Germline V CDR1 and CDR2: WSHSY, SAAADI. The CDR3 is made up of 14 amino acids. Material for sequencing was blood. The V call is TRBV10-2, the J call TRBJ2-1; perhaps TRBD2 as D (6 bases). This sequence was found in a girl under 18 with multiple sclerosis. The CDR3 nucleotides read TGCGCCAGCAGGCCGGGACTCCCTAACAATGAGCAGTTCTTC. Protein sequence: CASRPGLPNNEQFF.